The 29 T cell receptor beta chains presented below share a single source sample, sequenced in a study of shared clonotypes between healthy human individuals. Profiled with immunoSEQ multiplex PCR; TCRdb holds only in-frame clones, not every one. Of some 1 million clones listed, 70% to 80% were seen once; the top ten hold approximately 1.5%. Sequencing was performed on memory CD4+ T cells sorted from blood. This sample's subset: CD45RA-negative fraction. These receptors were collected from a man aged 18 to 29 in good health.

This clone was observed a few times. The chain has TRBV5-3 and TRBJ1-6; 10 bases agree with TRBD1. TRBV5-3 is known as an ORF, though its function is uncertain. The CDR3 covers 19 residues. The ends lost 0 bases at V and 0 bases at J; junction bases unmatched: 6. CDR3 sequence: CARSLAVGQGPSYNSPLHF. CDR3 bases: TGTGCCAGAAGCTTGGCCGTGGGACAGGGGCCCTCCTATAATTCACCCCTCCACTTT.

CDR3 bases: TGTGCCAGCAGCCAAACCGGACACCAAAAAGGAAACACCATATATTTT. This sequence encodes CASSQTGHQKGNTIYF. The chain employs TRBV16 and TRBJ1-3; the D gene is possibly TRBD1 (5 bases). Germline loops: CDR1 KGHSY, CDR2 FQNENV. CDR3 length equals 16 residues. V was clipped by 2 bases and J by 4 bases, with 15 bases between them.

The rearrangement joins TRBV14 to TRBJ2-1; no clear D. The V gene lost 4 bases and the J gene lost 3 bases, with 7 bases spanning the gap. CDR3 length: 13 amino acids. CDR1 is SGHDN and CDR2 is FVKESK in the germline V gene. CDR3 nucleotide sequence: TGTGCCAGCAGCCGGGCAGACTACAATGAGCAGTTCTTC. It translates to CASSRADYNEQFF.

The rearrangement links TRBV28 to TRBJ1-1; TRBD1 might be the D (5 bases). V lost 2 bases and J 3 bases, leaving 13 bases between the germline ends. CDR1 MDHEN and CDR2 SYDVKM come from the germline V gene. The CDR3 runs 15 residues. The CDR3 region is CASSLTNPGDTEAFF. The CDR3 region has the DNA TGTGCCAGCAGTTTAACCAACCCGGGGGACACTGAAGCTTTCTTT.

As regards this clone: Its ends do not fully match the called genes, so a read error is possible. CDR3 region: CASSPRTASDTINF. CDR3 DNA: TGTGCCAGCTCACCACGGACGGCTAGCGACACCATTAACTTC. The V gene is TRBV18, the J gene TRBJ2-7, with D possibly being TRBD2 (6 bases). The CDR3 contains 14 residues. Germline V gives CDR1 KGHSH, CDR2 LQKENI.

As regards this clone: Sequence at one end of the junction differs from germline and may be a read error. The chain uses TRBV18 and TRBJ2-7; TRBD1 matches at 9 bases. There are 17 residues in the CDR3. CDR1 and CDR2 (germline): KGHSH, LQKENI. CDR3 residues: CASSAPSSQGASYEQYF. The CDR3 DNA reads TGTGCCAGCTCAGCACCGTCCTCACAGGGGGCCTCCTACGAGCAGTACTTC.

The chain employs TRBV4-1 and TRBJ1-3; D remains ambiguous. CDR3 length equals 16 residues. Germline loops: CDR1 MGHRA, CDR2 YSYEKL. Trimming stripped 3 bases from V and 0 bases from J, with 12 bases between. In DNA form, the CDR3 reads TGCGCCAGCAGCCACACCACCCGAGTCTCTGGAAACACCATATATTTT. Translated, it gives CASSHTTRVSGNTIYF.

The chain uses TRBV5-6 and TRBJ1-6; D uncertain. Germline V gene lookup returns CDR1 SGHDT and CDR2 YYEEEE. V lost 0 bases to trimming and J lost 0 bases, with 7 bases between them. This CDR3 contains 16 residues. The CDR3 sequence: CASSLGANSYNSPLHF. In DNA form, the CDR3 reads TGTGCCAGCAGCTTGGGAGCCAACTCCTATAATTCACCCCTCCACTTT.

About this clone itself: This same CDR3 is encoded by further DNA sequences in the sample. The chain carries TRBV11-3 and TRBJ2-3, with 7 bases fitting TRBD2. This CDR3 contains 15 residues. Unmatched junction bases numbered 2, after V lost 1 base and J lost 1 base. Germline CDR1 and CDR2: SGHNT and YENEEA. The CDR3, as DNA: TGTGCCAGCAGCTTAGGAGGGAGGGGCACAGATACGCAGTATTTT. Residues: CASSLGGRGTDTQYF.

The sample holds a few counts of this clone. This chain links TRBV19 with TRBJ2-2; no clear D gene. Trimming took 2 bases from V and 9 from J, leaving 7 bases between them. This CDR3 has 12 residues. CDR1 and CDR2 (germline): LNHDA, SQIVND (reference sequence). CDR3 residues: CASSIPLRELFF. The CDR3 nucleotides are TGTGCCAGTAGTATACCCCTCCGGGAGCTGTTTTTT.

V usage is TRBV2 and J usage is TRBJ2-7; the D is unclear. Per the germline V gene, CDR1 is SNHLY and CDR2 is FYNNEI. This CDR3 region has 15 residues. Trimming cost V 4 bases and J 0 bases, with 13 bases left between them. The CDR3 sequence is CASSATVSLSYEQYF. The CDR3, as DNA: TGTGCCAGCAGTGCGACGGTGAGTCTCTCCTACGAGCAGTACTTC.

The chain links TRBV7-8 to TRBJ2-7; no definite D call. In germline, CDR1 is SGHVS, CDR2 FQNEAQ. V was pared by 1 base and J by 4 bases, with 5 bases between. The CDR3 covers 12 residues. Here the CDR3 DNA reads TGTGCCAGCAGCTTAGTTTTTTACGAGCAGTACTTC. Its protein product is CASSLVFYEQYF. Full variable domain (missing parts from reference TRBV7-8 and TRBJ2-7): GAGVSQSPRYKVAKRGQDVALRCDPISGHVSLFWYQQALGQGPEFLTYFQNEAQLDKSGLPSDRFFAERPEGSVSTLKIQRTQQEDSAVYLCASSLVFYEQYFGPGTRLTVT.

The rearrangement joins TRBV5-1 to TRBJ2-2, with D possibly matching TRBD1 (6 bases). The V end lost 0 bases, the J end lost 4 bases, and 10 bases lay between the germline ends. The CDR3 covers 15 residues. Germline CDR1 is SGHRS and CDR2 is YFSETQ. The DNA of the CDR3 is TGCGCCAGCAGCTTGGGCCCAGGGGTCACCGGGGAGCTGTTTTTT. This gives the protein CASSLGPGVTGELFF.

The rearrangement uses TRBV5-4 and TRBJ1-5; 8 bases are shared with TRBD1. V lost 1 base and J lost 6; bases outside the gene matches: 6. Per germline, CDR1 SGHNT and CDR2 YYREEE (reference sequence). The CDR3 length is 15 residues. The CDR3 loop is CASSLRTGGSQPQHF. The CDR3 DNA sequence: TGTGCCAGCAGCTTGCGTACAGGGGGAAGTCAGCCCCAGCATTTT.

J is TRBJ2-7 and V is TRBV7-9, with D possibly matching TRBD1 (5 bases). The V and J ends lost 0 bases and 4 bases respectively, with 13 bases between them. This CDR3 is built from 15 residues. The germline V gene encodes CDR1 SEHNR and CDR2 FQNEAQ (reference sequence). In DNA form, the CDR3 reads TGTGCCAGCAGCTTAGCGCTTACAGGAGCATACGAGCAGTACTTC. This sequence encodes CASSLALTGAYEQYF.

The V and J genes are TRBV5-8 and TRBJ2-2, with TRBD2 matching over 7 bases. CDR1 and CDR2 from the germline V gene are SGHTS and YDEGEE. The CDR3 is 15 residues long. After removal of 4 bases from V and 2 bases from J, the junction contained 5 bases not matched to a gene. CDR3 coding DNA: TGTGCCAGCAGCCGCGGGGGAGCTAACACCGGGGAGCTGTTTTTT. This codes for CASSRGGANTGELFF.

This rearrangement joins TRBV7-3 to TRBJ2-2, with 7 positions matching TRBD1. Trimming cost V 5 bases and J 4 bases; bases outside gene matches: 4. This CDR3 contains 14 residues. CDR1 and CDR2 (germline): SGHTA, FQGTGA. The CDR3 reads CASSTGQTTGELFF. The CDR3 nucleotides are TGTGCCAGCAGCACGGGACAGACCACCGGGGAGCTGTTTTTT.

V usage is TRBV5-8 and J usage is TRBJ1-2; a possible D gene is TRBD1 (5 bases). Trimming shortened V by 1 base and J by 8 bases, and 15 bases separated the two germline ends. CDR3 size: 14 residues. The germline gives CDR1 SGHTS, CDR2 YDEGEE. The CDR3 DNA sequence: TGTGCCAGCAGCTTGTTTCAGGGTTTAAAAGGCTACACCTTC. Protein sequence: CASSLFQGLKGYTF.

The CDR3 coding sequence is TGCGCCAGCAGCCCCCACCCCGTTGGATTGTTTTCGGACACCGGGGAGCTGTTTTTT. As protein: CASSPHPVGLFSDTGELFF. The gene calls are TRBV4-1 and TRBJ2-2; D is undetermined. CDR1 MGHRA and CDR2 YSYEKL come from the germline V gene. This CDR3 has 19 amino acids. V shed 4 bases and J shed 3 bases, with 24 bases lying between them.

The chain joins TRBV7-2 to TRBJ1-3, with 9 bases matching TRBD1. Looked up from germline, CDR1 is SGHTA and CDR2 is FQGNSA. J gave up 4 bases and V 3 bases, and 4 bases lay outside the gene matches. There are 15 residues in the CDR3. Here the CDR3 reads CASSFKTGGGNTIYF. The CDR3 DNA follows: TGTGCCAGCAGCTTCAAGACAGGGGGAGGAAACACCATATATTTT.

Only a few counts were recorded for this clone. The chain has TRBV6-5 and TRBJ2-1, with 10 nucleotides matching TRBD1. Germline assignment: CDR1 MNHEY and CDR2 SVGAGI. The CDR3 sequence is 15 residues long. The V and J ends lost 3 bases and 13 bases, in that order; junction bases with no gene match: 12. The CDR3 here is CASSYPGQGSLVQFF. The CDR3 DNA reads as TGTGCCAGCAGTTATCCGGGACAGGGGTCCTTGGTACAGTTCTTC.

This chain links TRBV25-1 with TRBJ2-7, with TRBD1 matching over 12 bases. The germline V gene encodes CDR1 MGHDK and CDR2 SYGVNS. This CDR3 contains 14 residues. J gave up 4 bases and V 8 bases, and 6 bases lay outside the gene matches. CDR3 DNA sequence: TGTGCCAGCCAAGGGACAGGGGGCAGGTACGAGCAGTACTTC. This codes for CASQGTGGRYEQYF.

V and J are TRBV10-1 and TRBJ2-5, with a weak D call TRBD1 (6 bases). The CDR3 has 13 residues. Trimming shortened V by 4 bases and J by 2 bases, and 8 bases separated the two germline ends. Germline CDR1 and CDR2: WNHNN and SYGVQD (reference sequence). CDR3 amino acids: CASSVTGQETQYF. CDR3 DNA: TGCGCCAGCAGTGTGACAGGTCAAGAGACCCAGTACTTC.

V and J are TRBV7-9 and TRBJ1-6; D is undetermined. The germline V gene has CDR1 SEHNR and CDR2 FQNEAQ (reference sequence). Trimming cost V 3 bases and J 0 bases, with 6 bases left between them. The CDR3 totals 15 residues. CDR3 region: CASSFISSYNSPLHF. In nucleotides, the CDR3 is TGTGCCAGCAGCTTCATAAGCTCCTATAATTCACCCCTCCACTTT.

The gene calls are TRBV20-1 and TRBJ2-5; D is unclear. The CDR3 has 11 residues. Germline V CDR1 and CDR2: DFQATT, SNEGSKA (reference sequence). Trimming took off 6 bases at V and 13 bases at J, with 18 bases between the two ends. The CDR3 protein is CSASTPGISYF. The CDR3 bases are TGCAGTGCCTCGACCCCAGGAATTTCGTACTTC.

This chain joins TRBV5-5 and TRBJ1-2; 9 bases map to TRBD1. The CDR3 covers 15 residues. Looked up from germline, CDR1 is SGHKS and CDR2 is YYEKEE (reference sequence). V lost 1 base, J lost 4 bases, and 5 bases stayed unmatched. As DNA, the CDR3 is TGTGCCAGCAGCTTGCAGGGACAGGGAAGCTATGGCTACACCTTC. Its translation is CASSLQGQGSYGYTF.

Details on this clone: An end of the junction differs from the germline gene, which may be a read error. This chain joins TRBV15 and TRBJ1-2; no reliable D call. CDR3 length: 12 amino acids. Germline V CDR1 and CDR2: LNHNV, YYDKDF (reference sequence). CDR3 in DNA: TGTGCCACCAGCAGAGATTTGGGGAACAAGGCCTTC. This gives the protein CATSRDLGNKAF.

This clone was detected once. V and J are TRBV5-1 and TRBJ2-5; D might be TRBD2 (7 bases). This CDR3 is 15 amino acids long. The V gene's germline CDR1 is SGHRS and CDR2 YFSETQ. V was cut by 3 bases and J by 2 bases, with 14 bases left in between. The CDR3 coding sequence is TGCGCCAGCAGCTGGGGGGGCACCCCTCAAGAGACCCAGTACTTC. Residues: CASSWGGTPQETQYF.

V is TRBV5-8 and J is TRBJ2-3; 13 nucleotides align to TRBD2. CDR1 is SGHTS and CDR2 is YDEGEE in the germline V gene. Trimming at V came to 1 base and at J to 6 bases, leaving 2 bases not matched to a gene. The length of the CDR3 is 15 residues. DNA of the CDR3: TGTGCCAGCAGCTTGACTAGCGGGGGGGCCGATACGCAGTATTTT. It codes for CASSLTSGGADTQYF.